One and the same sample provided the 30 T cell receptor beta chains below, sequenced in a study of STAT5B mutations in CD4+ large granular lymphocyte leukemia. Measured with immunoSEQ multiplex PCR; TCRdb has only the in-frame clones, and not every one. The sample lists a few thousand clones; around 90% were seen once. Sequencing was carried out using PBMCs. These receptor sequences come from a middle-aged man with CD4+ T-cell large granular lymphocyte leukemia.

This clone was observed once. The CDR3 sequence is CASSTSPWGDNEQYF. The CDR3 DNA sequence: TGTGCCAGTAGTACCAGCCCGTGGGGAGACAACGAGCAGTACTTC. V usage is TRBV19 and J usage is TRBJ2-7; TRBD2 might be the D (5 bases). Trimming shortened V by 4 bases and J by 5 bases, and 18 bases separated the two germline ends. Germline values: CDR1 LNHDA, CDR2 SQIVND (reference sequence). This CDR3 region has 15 residues.

The chain links TRBV7-6 to TRBJ2-5; 9 bases agree with TRBD2. Germline V CDR1 and CDR2: SGHVS, FNYEAQ. CDR3 size: 16 residues. The junction had 6 bases not matched to a gene; V was cut back by 3 bases and J by 1 base. The CDR3 sequence is CASSLYGTSLQETQYF. The CDR3 nucleotides read TGTGCCAGCAGCTTGTACGGGACTAGCCTCCAAGAGACCCAGTACTTC.

The rearrangement uses TRBV11-2 and TRBJ2-7, with 8 bases fitting TRBD1. Germline CDR1 and CDR2: SGHAT and FQNNGV. Trimming cost V 5 bases and J 4 bases; bases outside gene matches: 10. The CDR3 runs to 15 residues. The CDR3 loop reads CASSPRTGLVYEQYF. CDR3 in DNA: TGTGCCAGCAGCCCCCGGACAGGGTTGGTGTACGAGCAGTACTTC.

The genes are TRBV30 and TRBJ1-2; TRBD1 is a possible D gene (5 bases). Trimming cost V 1 base and J 5 bases, with 17 bases left between them. This CDR3 is built from 15 residues. The germline V gene encodes CDR1 GTSNPN and CDR2 SVGIG (reference sequence). The DNA of the CDR3 is TGTGCCTGGAGTGAGGGGCAGACGCCGGGATATGGCTACACCTTC. It translates to CAWSEGQTPGYGYTF.

The chain carries TRBV28 and TRBJ1-1, with TRBD1 matching over 12 bases. Trimming removed 5 bases from V and 2 bases from J; junction bases left unmatched: 15. This CDR3 is built from 19 residues. The germline V gene has CDR1 MDHEN and CDR2 SYDVKM. This CDR3 is CASSRPYRDRGLPNTEAFF. The CDR3 nucleotides read TGTGCCAGCAGTCGCCCGTACCGGGACAGGGGGCTCCCAAACACTGAAGCTTTCTTT. Together with reference TRBV28 and TRBJ1-1, the CDR3 gives the full variable domain: DVKVTQSSRYLVKRTGEKVFLECVQDMDHENMFWYRQDPGLGLRLIYFSYDVKMKEKGDIPEGYSVSREKKERFSLILESASTNQTSMYLCASSRPYRDRGLPNTEAFFGQGTRLTVV.

This chain connects TRBV27 to TRBJ1-1; D uncertain. The CDR3 is 16 amino acids. With 0 bases removed from V and 4 bases from J, the gap between germline ends came to 15 bases. From germline, CDR1 is MNHEY and CDR2 SMNVEV (reference sequence). CDR3 nucleotides: TGTGCCAGCAGTTTATCCGATCAACCACCGGGCACTGAAGCTTTCTTT. It is translated as CASSLSDQPPGTEAFF.

This clone was observed a few times. This chain uses TRBV29-1 with TRBJ1-1; no reliable D call. CDR1 is SQVTM, CDR2 ANQGSEA, per germline. The CDR3 length is 13 residues. V lost 5 bases and J 10 bases, leaving 20 bases between the germline ends. CDR3 nucleotide sequence: TGCAGCGTTACGAAAACCTTAGGTCGCGGAGCTTTCTTT. Protein: CSVTKTLGRGAFF.

V usage is TRBV7-2 and J usage is TRBJ1-2; D gene ambiguous. Trimming left V 5 bases short and J 5 bases short, with 15 bases between. Germline V gene data show CDR1 as SGHTA and CDR2 as FQGNSA. The CDR3 sequence is 14 residues long. Here the CDR3 DNA reads TGTGCCAGCAGCCGAAGCGACGGTCCGTATGGCTACACCTTC. This sequence encodes CASSRSDGPYGYTF. The variable domain in full, completed from reference TRBV7-2 and TRBJ1-2, reads GAGVSQSPSNKVTEKGKDVELRCDPISGHTALYWYRQSLGQGLEFLIYFQGNSAPDKSGLPSDRFSAERTGGSVSTLTIQRTQQEDSAVYLCASSRSDGPYGYTFGSGTRLTVV.

This clone was counted once. The V gene is TRBV27, the J gene TRBJ2-7, with a possible D match to TRBD2 (6 bases). CDR3 length equals 14 residues. The germline V and J ends were trimmed by 0 bases and 4 bases, with 10 bases remaining between them. Germline assignment: CDR1 MNHEY and CDR2 SMNVEV (reference sequence). The CDR3 loop is CASSLSLRGYEQYF. Here the CDR3 DNA reads TGTGCCAGCAGTTTATCCCTCCGGGGGTACGAGCAGTACTTC.

The genes are TRBV7-2 and TRBJ1-2, with D perhaps TRBD1 (5 bases). V was shortened by 1 base and J by 2 bases, with 8 bases between the two germline ends. The germline gives CDR1 SGHTA, CDR2 FQGNSA. The CDR3 has 14 residues. The CDR3 region is CASSLGGMNYGYTF. As DNA, the CDR3 is TGTGCCAGCAGCTTAGGGGGGATGAACTATGGCTACACCTTC.

The chain links TRBV19 to TRBJ2-1; unclear D gene. Between the trimmed V and J ends, which lost 3 bases and 4 bases, there was a span of 13 bases. Germline V gives CDR1 LNHDA, CDR2 SQIVND (reference sequence). The CDR3 covers 15 residues. In DNA, the CDR3 is TGTGCCAGTAGTATGGGAATCGGGCTGTACAATGAGCAGTTCTTC. Translation gives CASSMGIGLYNEQFF.

Here the CDR3 reads CASVRGDAYEQYF. The CDR3 coding sequence is TGTGCCAGCGTAAGAGGGGATGCCTACGAGCAGTACTTC. The V call is TRBV6-1, the J call TRBJ2-7; D may match TRBD1 or TRBD2 (5 bases each). The V gene's germline CDR1 is MNHNS and CDR2 SASEGT. This CDR3 contains 13 residues. V was trimmed by 8 bases and J by 2 bases, leaving 13 bases between them.

The J gene is TRBJ2-5, the V gene TRBV4-2; D remains ambiguous. The CDR3 runs 13 residues. With 0 bases removed from V and 11 bases from J, the gap between germline ends came to 13 bases. Germline CDR1 reads LGHNA; CDR2 reads YNFKEQ. The CDR3 bases are TGTGCCAGCAGCCAAGATCCGGGTGCAAAGCAGTACTTC. Protein: CASSQDPGAKQYF.

This CDR3 reads CASSLGAGITEAFF. In DNA form, the CDR3 reads TGTGCCAGCAGCTTAGGTGCAGGGATAACTGAAGCTTTCTTT. The chain uses TRBV11-3 and TRBJ1-1, with D tentatively TRBD1 (5 bases). The V and J ends lost 1 base and 5 bases respectively, with 11 bases between them. The CDR3 runs 14 residues. CDR1 SGHNT and CDR2 YENEEA come from the germline V gene.

This clone was observed a single time. V gene TRBV5-4 combines with J gene TRBJ2-5; D possibly corresponds to TRBD2 (7 bases). The better agreement between TRBJ2-7 and the DNA end casts doubt on the J call. CDR1 SGHNT and CDR2 YYREEE come from the germline V gene (reference sequence). The CDR3 has 15 residues. CDR3 nucleotides: TGTGCCAGCAGCCCAAGGTGGGAGGGGGTCTACGAGCAGTACTTC. It specifies CASSPRWEGVYEQYF.

The chain combines TRBV7-9 with TRBJ2-3; D gene ambiguous. Trimming removed 3 bases at V and 5 bases at J, with 9 bases between. The CDR3 is made up of 13 amino acids. CDR1 is SEHNR and CDR2 is FQNEAQ in the germline V gene (reference sequence). CDR3 nucleotide sequence: TGTGCCAGCAGCTTGTCGGGCCGAGATACGCAGTATTTT. Translating it yields CASSLSGRDTQYF. The complete variable domain, with remaining parts taken from reference TRBV7-9 and TRBJ2-3, reads DTGVSQNPRHKITKRGQNVTFRCDPISEHNRLYWYRQTLGQGPEFLTYFQNEAQLEKSRLLSDRFSAERPKGSFSTLEIQRTEQGDSAMYLCASSLSGRDTQYFGPGTRLTVL.

V is TRBV4-1 and J is TRBJ2-1, with 7 positions matching TRBD1. Germline V gene sequence: CDR1 MGHRA, CDR2 YSYEKL. There are 14 residues in the CDR3. The junction had 4 bases not matched to a gene; V was cut back by 3 bases and J by 5 bases. The CDR3 DNA is TGCGCCAGCAGCCAGAGGACAGGCGACAATGAGCAGTTCTTC. Encoded protein: CASSQRTGDNEQFF.

V gene TRBV6-6 combines with J gene TRBJ2-5, with 10 bases lining up with TRBD1. The CDR3 length is 14 residues. The germline gives CDR1 MNHNY, CDR2 SVGAGI (reference sequence). V lost 6 bases and J lost 11; bases outside the gene matches: 12. CDR3 nucleotides: TGTGCCAGCAGGATGACAGGGGGCGATACCCCGCAGTACTTC. It is translated as CASRMTGGDTPQYF.

The chain employs TRBV5-1 and TRBJ2-1; either TRBD1 or TRBD2 may supply D (5 bases each). V lost 1 base, J lost 2 bases, and 10 bases lay in between. The CDR3 loop spans 15 amino acids. In germline, CDR1 is SGHRS, CDR2 YFSETQ. The CDR3 region is CASSLLGRAYNEQFF. For the CDR3, the DNA is TGCGCCAGCAGCTTGCTGGGACGGGCCTACAATGAGCAGTTCTTC.

The rearrangement links TRBV30 to TRBJ2-1; TRBD1 matches at 7 bases. Unmatched junction bases numbered 5, after V lost 1 base and J lost 2 bases. The germline gives CDR1 GTSNPN, CDR2 SVGIG (reference sequence). The CDR3 consists of 15 residues. The CDR3: CAWSAWDSTYNEQFF. The CDR3 DNA sequence: TGTGCCTGGAGTGCCTGGGACAGCACCTACAATGAGCAGTTCTTC.

The chain has TRBV7-2 and TRBJ2-5, with TRBD1 matching 10 bases. Germline lookup yields CDR1 SGHTA and CDR2 FQGNSA. The length of the CDR3 is 16 residues. The V segment lost 0 bases and the J segment 11 bases; nucleotides outside the gene matches: 12. The DNA of the CDR3 is TGTGCCAGCAGCTTAGCTTTTGACAGGGGGCGAGGAGAGCAGTACTTC. Translated, it gives CASSLAFDRGRGEQYF. Combining the CDR3 with reference TRBV7-2 and TRBJ2-5 gives the whole variable domain GAGVSQSPSNKVTEKGKDVELRCDPISGHTALYWYRQSLGQGLEFLIYFQGNSAPDKSGLPSDRFSAERTGGSVSTLTIQRTQQEDSAVYLCASSLAFDRGRGEQYFGPGTRLLVL.

The chain carries TRBV6-6 and TRBJ1-2; D is uncertain. Germline CDR1 MNHNY, CDR2 SVGAGI (reference sequence). This CDR3 is 13 amino acids long. V shed 6 bases and J shed 3 bases, with 11 bases lying between them. In DNA form, the CDR3 reads TGTGCCAGCAGCCAGACCGTAGACTATGGCTACACCTTC. Its translation is CASSQTVDYGYTF.

The chain carries TRBV10-2 and TRBJ1-1, with D possibly being TRBD1 (5 bases). V lost 6 bases and J 1 base, leaving 9 bases between the germline ends. This CDR3 has 13 amino acids. Germline-derived CDR1 and CDR2 are WSHSY and SAAADI. The CDR3 is CASSLGGNTEAFF. The CDR3 coding sequence is TGCGCCAGCAGCCTTGGGGGGAACACTGAAGCTTTCTTT.

This clone appeared once. The rearrangement uses TRBV5-1 and TRBJ2-1; D may correspond to TRBD1 or TRBD2 (5 bases each). The V and J ends lost 5 bases and 5 bases respectively, with 20 bases between them. Germline lookup yields CDR1 SGHRS and CDR2 YFSETQ. This CDR3 comprises 16 residues. The CDR3 DNA reads TGCGCCAGCAGATCCATTCGGGGCTCCCCGGACAATGAGCAGTTCTTC. Its translation: CASRSIRGSPDNEQFF.

The chain couples TRBV5-6 to TRBJ1-6; the match to TRBD1 covers 9 bases. The CDR3 consists of 16 residues. CDR1 is SGHDT, CDR2 YYEEEE, per germline. Trimming at V came to 0 bases and at J to 7 bases, leaving 5 bases not matched to a gene. The CDR3 sequence: CASSLGGTGRNSPLHF. The CDR3 DNA reads as TGTGCCAGCAGCTTGGGGGGGACAGGGCGGAATTCACCCCTCCACTTT.

The chain couples TRBV15 to TRBJ2-1; D is unclear. CDR3 size: 14 residues. The germline CDR1 and CDR2 sequences are LNHNV and YYDKDF (reference sequence). Trimming took 1 base from V and 5 from J, leaving 9 bases between them. DNA for the CDR3: TGTGCCACCAGCAGAGGACTGGGGAACAATGAGCAGTTCTTC. Translation gives CATSRGLGNNEQFF. The whole variable domain, remainder taken from reference TRBV15 and TRBJ2-1, is DAMVIQNPRYQVTQFGKPVTLSCSQTLNHNVMYWYQQKSSQAPKLLFHYYDKDFNNEADTPDNFQSRRPNTSFCFLDIRSPGLGDTAMYLCATSRGLGNNEQFFGPGTRLTVL.

The chain recombines TRBV19 with TRBJ2-1; the match to TRBD1 covers 8 bases. The V and J ends lost 7 bases and 11 bases, in that order; junction bases with no gene match: 10. Germline V gene lookup returns CDR1 LNHDA and CDR2 SQIVND (reference sequence). This CDR3 has 13 amino acids. The CDR3 DNA follows: TGTGCCAGTACCTCCCGGGACAGGACGAAGCAGTTCTTC. Residues: CASTSRDRTKQFF.

This CDR3 is CSVLMDRALTEAFF. In DNA, the CDR3 is TGCAGCGTGCTTATGGACAGGGCCCTCACTGAAGCTTTCTTT. J is TRBJ1-1 and V is TRBV29-1; TRBD1 aligns across 8 bases. The CDR3 sequence is 14 residues long. The germline V gene has CDR1 SQVTM and CDR2 ANQGSEA. V lost 6 bases and J lost 4; bases outside the gene matches: 10.

The chain combines TRBV13 with TRBJ1-6; D remains ambiguous. The CDR3 covers 13 residues. Germline V lookup: CDR1 PRHDT, CDR2 FYEKMQ (reference sequence). V lost 5 bases to trimming and J lost 8 bases, with 10 bases between them. The CDR3 nucleotides are TGTGCCAGCAGCCCCCGACCTGATTCACCCCTCCACTTT. The encoded protein is CASSPRPDSPLHF.

The table lists this clone with a few counts. The chain recombines TRBV27 with TRBJ2-7; 9 bases line up with TRBD1. Germline-derived CDR1 and CDR2 are MNHEY and SMNVEV (reference sequence). The V and J ends lost 5 bases and 0 bases, in that order; junction bases with no gene match: 8. The CDR3 covers 16 residues. CDR3 nucleotides: TGTGCCAGCAGTCCTCAACAGGGGGCAAGCTCCTACGAGCAGTACTTC. Residues: CASSPQQGASSYEQYF.